The 27 T cell receptor beta chains below were found in one sample sequenced in a study of lymphopenia after photon versus proton radiotherapy. Clones were sequenced by immunoSEQ multiplex PCR, and TCRdb holds only the in-frame ones, with some missing. The sample lists 28,000 or so clones, around 85% occurring once. The sample in question was peripheral blood, obtained from a patient treated with photon-based radiotherapy. These receptors all stem from a man aged 30-40 years with gastric cancer.

The rearrangement links TRBV4-3 to TRBJ2-2; the D gene could be TRBD1 or TRBD2 (6 bases each). Germline-derived CDR1 and CDR2 are LGHNA and YSLEER. The CDR3 has 15 residues. Between the trimmed V and J ends, which lost 4 bases and 7 bases, there was a span of 16 bases. For the CDR3, the DNA is TGCGCCAGCAGCCCCGGTGGGGGCGGGAACGGGGAGCTGTTTTTT. Encoded protein: CASSPGGGGNGELFF.

This chain uses TRBV29-1 with TRBJ1-2; 7 nucleotides agree with TRBD1. V trimming: 4 bases; J trimming: 3 bases; junction bases outside the gene matches: 5. Looked up from germline, CDR1 is SQVTM and CDR2 is ANQGSEA. CDR3 length equals 13 residues. Here the CDR3 DNA reads TGCAGCGTTGGAGGGGGCCTGGACTATGGCTACACCTTC. Amino acids: CSVGGGLDYGYTF.

The chain couples TRBV18 to TRBJ2-5; D call uncertain. Germline V lookup: CDR1 KGHSH, CDR2 LQKENI. Trimming cost V 3 bases and J 1 base, with 12 bases left between them. The CDR3 runs to 15 residues. CDR3 residues: CASSPFQSRQETQYF. CDR3 nucleotides: TGTGCCAGCTCACCGTTTCAGAGCCGCCAAGAGACCCAGTACTTC.

The rearrangement joins TRBV10-3 to TRBJ1-3; the match to TRBD1 covers 8 bases. CDR1 is ENHRY and CDR2 is SYGVKD in the germline V gene. The CDR3 is made up of 15 amino acids. V trimming: 10 bases; J trimming: 3 bases; junction bases outside the gene matches: 11. The CDR3 loop is CATTTTGGIGNTIYF. For the CDR3, the DNA is TGTGCCACAACCACCACAGGGGGTATTGGAAACACCATATATTTT.

This clone has only one observation. The chain couples TRBV9 to TRBJ2-2; D remains unclear. The CDR3 totals 12 residues. Germline V CDR1 and CDR2: SGDLS, YYNGEE. Trimming removed 0 bases at V and 7 bases at J, with 4 bases between. The CDR3 here is CASSVVGGELFF. The CDR3 DNA sequence: TGTGCCAGCAGCGTAGTTGGCGGGGAGCTGTTTTTT.

This clone was detected only once. The chain has TRBV2 and TRBJ1-6; D is ambiguous. Trimming pared 3 bases from V and 7 bases from J, leaving 7 bases between. This CDR3 comprises 13 residues. CDR1 is SNHLY and CDR2 is FYNNEI in the germline V gene. The CDR3 spells CASSDEENSPLHF. Here the CDR3 DNA reads TGTGCCAGCAGTGATGAGGAAAATTCACCCCTCCACTTT. Looking up the rest from reference TRBV2 and TRBJ1-6 gives the full variable domain: EPEVTQTPSHQVTQMGQEVILRCVPISNHLYFYWYRQILGQKVEFLVSFYNNEISEKSEIFDDQFSVERPDGSNFTLKIRSTKLEDSAMYFCASSDEENSPLHFGNGTRLTVT.

The J gene is TRBJ2-5, the V gene TRBV18; no definite D call. V dropped 0 bases and J dropped 5 bases, with 4 bases sitting between them. Looked up from germline, CDR1 is KGHSH and CDR2 is LQKENI. This CDR3 spans 12 amino acids. The CDR3 is CASSPPVETQYF. CDR3 sequence (DNA): TGTGCCAGCTCACCACCGGTGGAGACCCAGTACTTC.

V is TRBV5-1 and J is TRBJ2-1; TRBD2 matches at 7 bases. The CDR3 is made up of 14 amino acids. Germline V gene data show CDR1 as SGHRS and CDR2 as YFSETQ. The trim removed 5 bases at V and 10 bases at J, leaving 12 bases unmatched. The CDR3 DNA follows: TGCGCCAGCAGTTCGGGACTAACCGTTAGAGAGCAGTTCTTC. Its protein is CASSSGLTVREQFF.

This clone was recorded a few times. The chain is built from TRBV2 and TRBJ1-3; the D is unclear. This CDR3 contains 15 residues. V was trimmed by 2 bases and J by 0 bases, leaving 8 bases between them. Per the germline V gene, CDR1 is SNHLY and CDR2 is FYNNEI. CDR3 in DNA: TGTGCCAGCAGTGAAAGGCGGTTCTCTGGAAACACCATATATTTT. This translates into CASSERRFSGNTIYF.

With regard to this clone: Other DNA sequences within the sample encode an identical CDR3. The chain links TRBV5-1 to TRBJ2-5; D possibly matches TRBD1 or TRBD2 (5 bases each). Trimming took 4 bases from V and 9 from J, leaving 22 bases between them. Germline CDR1 SGHRS, CDR2 YFSETQ. CDR3 length equals 15 residues. CDR3 loop: CASSRAAGREGAQYF. In DNA, the CDR3 is TGCGCCAGCAGCCGAGCAGCAGGGAGAGAAGGGGCCCAGTACTTC. Using reference TRBV5-1 and TRBJ2-5 for the parts outside the CDR3, the full variable domain is KAGVTQTPRYLIKTRGQQVTLSCSPISGHRSVSWYQQTPGQGLQFLFEYFSETQRNKGNFPGRFSGRQFSNSRSEMNVSTLELGDSALYLCASSRAAGREGAQYFGPGTRLLVL.

V gene TRBV20-1 combines with J gene TRBJ2-7; 7 bases match TRBD1. After removal of 8 bases from V and 4 bases from J, the junction contained 5 bases not matched to a gene. The CDR3 has 11 residues. Germline V CDR1 and CDR2: DFQATT, SNEGSKA (reference sequence). DNA for the CDR3: TGCAGTATTGACAGGGTTTACGAGCAGTACTTC. It codes for CSIDRVYEQYF.

The chain couples TRBV5-1 to TRBJ1-1; 11 bases map to TRBD1. Per germline, CDR1 SGHRS and CDR2 YFSETQ. CDR3 length: 14 residues. Unmatched junction bases numbered 2, after V lost 4 bases and J lost 3 bases. In DNA form, the CDR3 reads TGCGCCAGCAGCGGGACAGGGGGTGACACTGAAGCTTTCTTT. It encodes CASSGTGGDTEAFF. The variable domain in full, with the rest retrieved from reference TRBV5-1 and TRBJ1-1, is KAGVTQTPRYLIKTRGQQVTLSCSPISGHRSVSWYQQTPGQGLQFLFEYFSETQRNKGNFPGRFSGRQFSNSRSEMNVSTLELGDSALYLCASSGTGGDTEAFFGQGTRLTVV.

This chain links TRBV5-5 with TRBJ2-4; 9 bases agree with TRBD1. After removal of 6 bases from V and 2 bases from J, the junction contained 15 bases not matched to a gene. Germline lookup yields CDR1 SGHKS and CDR2 YYEKEE (reference sequence). The CDR3 consists of 18 residues. The CDR3 region is CASNSNPGTGITKNIQYF. CDR3 coding DNA: TGTGCCAGCAACTCGAACCCCGGGACAGGGATAACCAAAAACATTCAGTACTTC.

This clone was counted once. V usage is TRBV7-8 and J usage is TRBJ2-3, with 9 bases fitting TRBD2. Per germline, CDR1 SGHVS and CDR2 FQNEAQ. The CDR3 loop spans 19 amino acids. V lost 0 bases to trimming and J lost 3 bases; unmatched junction nucleotides: 13. CDR3 nucleotide sequence: TGTGCCAGCAGCTTAGCGGTCGCGGGAGGGCCAGTCCGTACAGATACGCAGTATTTT. Residues: CASSLAVAGGPVRTDTQYF.

This clone was seen once. The chain uses TRBV5-6 and TRBJ2-2; D is ambiguous. CDR1 SGHDT and CDR2 YYEEEE come from the germline V gene. Trimming shortened V by 0 bases and J by 3 bases, and 0 bases separated the two germline ends. The CDR3 runs 12 residues. The DNA of the CDR3 is TGTGCCAGCAGCTTGGACACCGGGGAGCTGTTTTTT. It codes for CASSLDTGELFF. Supplemented by reference TRBV5-6 and TRBJ2-2, the full variable domain reads DAGVTQSPTHLIKTRGQQVTLRCSPKSGHDTVSWYQQALGQGPQFIFQYYEEEERQRGNFPDRFSGHQFPNYSSELNVNALLLGDSALYLCASSLDTGELFFGEGSRLTVL.

V usage is TRBV6-1 and J usage is TRBJ1-2; no definite D call. Per germline, CDR1 MNHNS and CDR2 SASEGT. Trimming pared 0 bases from V and 8 bases from J, leaving 4 bases between. The CDR3 loop spans 11 amino acids. The CDR3 loop is CASSEARGYTF. In DNA form, the CDR3 reads TGTGCCAGCAGTGAAGCGCGAGGCTACACCTTC.

The chain carries TRBV19 and TRBJ2-1; 11 bases are a match to TRBD2. Germline CDR1 LNHDA, CDR2 SQIVND (reference sequence). The CDR3 has 16 amino acids. The V and J ends lost 5 bases and 10 bases, in that order; junction bases with no gene match: 13. The DNA for the CDR3 is TGTGCCAGTAGTGGTAGCGGGGGGGCCTTATCAAGGGAGCAGTTCTTC. It specifies CASSGSGGALSREQFF.

This chain links TRBV5-4 with TRBJ2-7; D is possibly TRBD1 or TRBD2 (5 bases each). The germline V gene encodes CDR1 SGHNT and CDR2 YYREEE (reference sequence). Deletions cut 5 bases from V and 2 bases from J, with 11 bases between. There are 13 residues in the CDR3. The CDR3 spells CASSLRGPYEQYF. The CDR3, as DNA: TGTGCCAGCAGTCTTCGGGGCCCCTACGAGCAGTACTTC.

The chain uses TRBV9 and TRBJ2-7, with 7 bases that match TRBD1. Germline CDR1 reads SGDLS; CDR2 reads YYNGEE. J was trimmed by 6 bases and V by 4 bases; bases with no gene match: 13. This CDR3 is 15 amino acids long. CDR3 in DNA: TGTGCCAGCAGCCATGAGACGACAGGGTCGGGCGAGCAGTACTTC. The encoded protein is CASSHETTGSGEQYF.

V gene TRBV28 combines with J gene TRBJ2-7, with D perhaps assigned TRBD1 or TRBD2 (5 bases each). This CDR3 spans 15 amino acids. Germline loops: CDR1 MDHEN, CDR2 SYDVKM. V lost 2 bases, J lost 5 bases, and 16 bases lay in between. CDR3 residues: CASSLGSQGGNEQYF. In DNA form, the CDR3 reads TGTGCCAGCAGTTTAGGGAGCCAGGGTGGTAACGAGCAGTACTTC.

This chain joins TRBV15 and TRBJ1-1; D remains ambiguous. CDR1 is LNHNV and CDR2 is YYDKDF in the germline V gene (reference sequence). The CDR3 totals 15 residues. V was pared by 0 bases and J by 1 base, with 9 bases between. The CDR3 loop is CATSRDRTRNTEAFF. CDR3 bases: TGTGCCACCAGCAGAGATCGTACAAGGAACACTGAAGCTTTCTTT.

The chain recombines TRBV5-1 with TRBJ1-2; D is unclear. The CDR3 length is 14 residues. The V gene's germline CDR1 is SGHRS and CDR2 YFSETQ. The V end lost 0 bases, the J end lost 2 bases, and 8 bases lay between the germline ends. The DNA of the CDR3 is TGCGCCAGCAGCTTGGATCAGGTGAACTATGGCTACACCTTC. It is translated as CASSLDQVNYGYTF. Based on the CDR3 plus reference TRBV5-1 and TRBJ1-2, the full variable domain is KAGVTQTPRYLIKTRGQQVTLSCSPISGHRSVSWYQQTPGQGLQFLFEYFSETQRNKGNFPGRFSGRQFSNSRSEMNVSTLELGDSALYLCASSLDQVNYGYTFGSGTRLTVV.

The chain joins TRBV19 to TRBJ2-7, with D tentatively TRBD1 or TRBD2 (5 bases each). Between the trimmed V and J ends, which lost 0 bases and 3 bases, there was a span of 15 bases. The length of the CDR3 is 16 residues. CDR1 and CDR2 (germline): LNHDA, SQIVND (reference sequence). The CDR3 spells CASSIESGAVGYEQYF. The CDR3 bases are TGTGCCAGTAGTATAGAATCCGGGGCGGTCGGCTACGAGCAGTACTTC.

This clone was found once. This chain links TRBV18 with TRBJ1-5; D unresolved. Germline V gives CDR1 KGHSH, CDR2 LQKENI. The CDR3 spans 16 residues. V lost 2 bases to trimming and J lost 7 bases, with 18 bases between them. As DNA, the CDR3 is TGTGCCAGCTCACCAGAACGCTACGGGGATGAGCAGCCCCAGCATTTT. This gives the protein CASSPERYGDEQPQHF.

The chain couples TRBV6-1 to TRBJ1-2; no clear D gene. CDR1 MNHNS and CDR2 SASEGT come from the germline V gene. With 1 base removed from V and 3 bases from J, the gap between germline ends came to 9 bases. This CDR3 has 14 amino acids. The CDR3 nucleotides are TGTGCCAGCAGTGAAGTTAGTGGCGACTATGGCTACACCTTC. Translated: CASSEVSGDYGYTF.

The rearrangement joins TRBV5-8 to TRBJ1-5; TRBD1 matches 11 bases. CDR1 is SGHTS and CDR2 is YDEGEE in the germline V gene. This CDR3 is built from 14 residues. V dropped 5 bases and J dropped 4; count of bases not matched to a gene: 2. CDR3 amino acids: CASRDRGRNQPQHF. DNA for the CDR3: TGTGCCAGCAGGGACAGGGGGCGGAATCAGCCCCAGCATTTT.

V gene TRBV19 combines with J gene TRBJ2-2; maybe TRBD2 (6 bases). The ends were cut back, 1 base at V and 5 bases at J, with 29 bases in the middle. This CDR3 has 21 residues. Germline-derived CDR1 and CDR2 are LNHDA and SQIVND (reference sequence). The CDR3 nucleotides read TGTGCCAGTAGTATAGGACGATCACAGTTAGAGGTGGTGCGGGGAACCGGGGAGCTGTTTTTT. Encoded protein: CASSIGRSQLEVVRGTGELFF.